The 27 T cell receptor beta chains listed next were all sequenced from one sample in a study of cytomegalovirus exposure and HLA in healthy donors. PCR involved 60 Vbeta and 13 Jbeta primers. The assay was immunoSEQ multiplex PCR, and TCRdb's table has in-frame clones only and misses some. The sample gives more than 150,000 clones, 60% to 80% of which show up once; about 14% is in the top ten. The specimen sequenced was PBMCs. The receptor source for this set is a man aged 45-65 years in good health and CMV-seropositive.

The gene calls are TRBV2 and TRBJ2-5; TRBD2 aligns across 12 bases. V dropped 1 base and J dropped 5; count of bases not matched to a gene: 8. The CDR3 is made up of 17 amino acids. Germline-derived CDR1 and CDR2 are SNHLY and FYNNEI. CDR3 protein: CASSEEASGGAWETQYF. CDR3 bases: TGTGCCAGCAGTGAAGAGGCTAGCGGGGGGGCTTGGGAGACCCAGTACTTC.

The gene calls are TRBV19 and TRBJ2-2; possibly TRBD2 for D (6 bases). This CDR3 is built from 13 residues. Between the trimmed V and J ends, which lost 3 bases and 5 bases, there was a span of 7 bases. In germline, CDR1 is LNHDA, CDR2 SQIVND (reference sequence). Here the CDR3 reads CASSIRGTGELFF. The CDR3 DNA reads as TGTGCCAGTAGTATTCGGGGGACCGGGGAGCTGTTTTTT.

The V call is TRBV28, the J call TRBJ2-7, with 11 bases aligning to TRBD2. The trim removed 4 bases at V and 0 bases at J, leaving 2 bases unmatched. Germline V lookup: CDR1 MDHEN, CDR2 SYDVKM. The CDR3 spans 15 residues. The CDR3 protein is CASSSGTSGSYEQYV. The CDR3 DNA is TGTGCCAGCAGTTCCGGGACTAGCGGCTCCTACGAGCAGTACGTC.

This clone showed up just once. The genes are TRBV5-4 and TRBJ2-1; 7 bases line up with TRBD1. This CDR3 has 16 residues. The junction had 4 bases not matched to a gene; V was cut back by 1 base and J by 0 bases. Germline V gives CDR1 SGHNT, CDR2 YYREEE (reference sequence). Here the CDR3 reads CASSLPSGGSYNEQFF. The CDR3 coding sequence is TGTGCCAGCAGCTTGCCCTCAGGGGGCTCCTACAATGAGCAGTTCTTC.

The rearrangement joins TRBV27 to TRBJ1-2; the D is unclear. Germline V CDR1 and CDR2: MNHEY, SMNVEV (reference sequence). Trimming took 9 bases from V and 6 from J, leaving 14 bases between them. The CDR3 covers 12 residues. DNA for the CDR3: TGTGCCAGTGGGTCTCATCGGGATGGCTACACCTTC. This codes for CASGSHRDGYTF.

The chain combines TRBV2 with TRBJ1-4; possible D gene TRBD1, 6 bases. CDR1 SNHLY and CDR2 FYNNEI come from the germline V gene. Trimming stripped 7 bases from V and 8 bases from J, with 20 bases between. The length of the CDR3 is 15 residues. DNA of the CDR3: TGTGCCAGCAAATGGGAAAGGGGGAAGGACGAAAAACTGTTTTTT. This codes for CASKWERGKDEKLFF. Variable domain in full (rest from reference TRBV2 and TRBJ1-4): EPEVTQTPSHQVTQMGQEVILRCVPISNHLYFYWYRQILGQKVEFLVSFYNNEISEKSEIFDDQFSVERPDGSNFTLKIRSTKLEDSAMYFCASKWERGKDEKLFFGSGTQLSVL.

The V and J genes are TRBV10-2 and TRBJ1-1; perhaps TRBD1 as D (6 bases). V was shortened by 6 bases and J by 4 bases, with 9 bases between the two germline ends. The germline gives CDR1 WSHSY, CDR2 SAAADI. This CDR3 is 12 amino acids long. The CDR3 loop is CASRDSSTEAFF. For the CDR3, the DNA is TGCGCCAGCAGGGACAGTTCCACTGAAGCTTTCTTT.

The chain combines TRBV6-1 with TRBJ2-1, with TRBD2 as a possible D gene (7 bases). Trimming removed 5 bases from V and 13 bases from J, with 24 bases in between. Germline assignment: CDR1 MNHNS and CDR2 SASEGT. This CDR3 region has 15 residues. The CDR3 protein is CASSSIPPGDYQQFF. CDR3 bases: TGTGCCAGCAGTTCCATTCCGCCAGGGGACTATCAACAGTTCTTC.

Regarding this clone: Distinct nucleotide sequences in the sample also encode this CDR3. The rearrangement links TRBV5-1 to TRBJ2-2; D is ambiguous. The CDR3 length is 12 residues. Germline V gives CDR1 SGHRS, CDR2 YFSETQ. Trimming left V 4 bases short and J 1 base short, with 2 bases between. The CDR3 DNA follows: TGCGCCAGCAGCCTGAACACCGGGGAGCTGTTTTTT. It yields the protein CASSLNTGELFF.

The CDR3 loop reads CASSQGTVQFF. DNA for the CDR3: TGTGCCAGCAGCCAAGGGACTGTACAGTTCTTC. V usage is TRBV14 and J usage is TRBJ2-1, with D possibly TRBD2 on 5 matching bases. V lost 1 base and J lost 13, with 8 bases in between. The CDR3 runs 11 residues. CDR1 is SGHDN, CDR2 FVKESK, per germline.

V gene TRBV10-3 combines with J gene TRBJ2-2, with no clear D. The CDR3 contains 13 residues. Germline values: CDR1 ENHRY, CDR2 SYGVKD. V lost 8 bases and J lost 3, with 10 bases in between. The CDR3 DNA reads TGTGCCATCTTACCCGCGGACACCGGGGAGCTGTTTTTT. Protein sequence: CAILPADTGELFF.

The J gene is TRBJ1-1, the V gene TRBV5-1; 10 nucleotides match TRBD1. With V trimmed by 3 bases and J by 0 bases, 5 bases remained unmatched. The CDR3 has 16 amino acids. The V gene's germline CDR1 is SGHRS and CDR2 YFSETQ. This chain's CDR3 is CASSSGTGEMNTEAFF. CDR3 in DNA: TGCGCCAGCAGCTCCGGGACAGGGGAGATGAACACTGAAGCTTTCTTT. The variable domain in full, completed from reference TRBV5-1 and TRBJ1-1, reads KAGVTQTPRYLIKTRGQQVTLSCSPISGHRSVSWYQQTPGQGLQFLFEYFSETQRNKGNFPGRFSGRQFSNSRSEMNVSTLELGDSALYLCASSSGTGEMNTEAFFGQGTRLTVV.

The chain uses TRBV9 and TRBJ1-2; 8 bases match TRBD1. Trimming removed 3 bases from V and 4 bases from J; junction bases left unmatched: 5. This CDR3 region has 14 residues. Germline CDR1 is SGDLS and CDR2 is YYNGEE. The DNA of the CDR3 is TGTGCCAGCAGCGCAGGACAGGGTGGCTATGGCTACACCTTC. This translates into CASSAGQGGYGYTF.

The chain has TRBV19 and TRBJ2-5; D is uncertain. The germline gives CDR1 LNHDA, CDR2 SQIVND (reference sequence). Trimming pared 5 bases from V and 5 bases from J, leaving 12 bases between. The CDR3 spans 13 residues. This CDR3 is CASSPVVWETQYF. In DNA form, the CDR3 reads TGTGCCAGTAGTCCGGTAGTGTGGGAGACCCAGTACTTC.

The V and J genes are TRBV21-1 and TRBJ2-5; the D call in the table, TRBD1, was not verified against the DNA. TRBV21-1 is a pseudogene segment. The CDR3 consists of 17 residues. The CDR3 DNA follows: TGTGCCAGCCCCCTCTGGGGCACCCAAGAGACCCAAGGATCCCAGTACTTC. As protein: CASPLWGTQETQGSQYF.

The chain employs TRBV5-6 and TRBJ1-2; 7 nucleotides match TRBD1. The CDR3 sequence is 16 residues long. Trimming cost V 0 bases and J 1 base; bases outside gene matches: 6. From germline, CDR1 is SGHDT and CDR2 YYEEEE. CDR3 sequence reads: CASSLATGSYNYGYTF. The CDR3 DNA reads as TGTGCCAGCAGCTTGGCGACAGGGAGTTATAACTATGGCTACACCTTC.

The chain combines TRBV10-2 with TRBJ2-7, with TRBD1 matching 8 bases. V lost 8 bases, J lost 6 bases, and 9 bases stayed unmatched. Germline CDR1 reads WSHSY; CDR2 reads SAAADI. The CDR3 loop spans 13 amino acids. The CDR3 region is CASGRQGNSEQYV. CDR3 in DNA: TGCGCCAGCGGGAGACAGGGGAATAGCGAGCAGTACGTC.

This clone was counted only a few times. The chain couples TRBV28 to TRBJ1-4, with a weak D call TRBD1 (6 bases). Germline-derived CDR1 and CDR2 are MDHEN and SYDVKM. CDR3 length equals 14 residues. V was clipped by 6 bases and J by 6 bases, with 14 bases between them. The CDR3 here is CASSVQGTYEKLFF. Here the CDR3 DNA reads TGTGCCAGCAGCGTACAGGGAACCTATGAAAAACTGTTTTTT.

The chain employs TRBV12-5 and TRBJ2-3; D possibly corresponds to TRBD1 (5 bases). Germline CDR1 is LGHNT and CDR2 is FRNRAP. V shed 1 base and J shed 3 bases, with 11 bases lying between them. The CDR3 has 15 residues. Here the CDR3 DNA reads TGTGCTAGTGGTTTGGGACAGACCACAACAGATACGCAGTATTTT. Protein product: CASGLGQTTTDTQYF. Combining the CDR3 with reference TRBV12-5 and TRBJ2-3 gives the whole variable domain DARVTQTPRHKVTEMGQEVTMRCQPILGHNTVFWYRQTMMQGLELLAYFRNRAPLDDSGMPKDRFSAEMPDATLATLKIQPSEPRDSAVYFCASGLGQTTTDTQYFGPGTRLTVL.

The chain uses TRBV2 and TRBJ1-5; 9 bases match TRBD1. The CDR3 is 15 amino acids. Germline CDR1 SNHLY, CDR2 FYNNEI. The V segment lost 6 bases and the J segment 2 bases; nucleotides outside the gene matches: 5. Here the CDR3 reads CASSERTGGNQPQHF. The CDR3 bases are TGTGCCAGCAGCGAACGGACAGGGGGCAATCAGCCCCAGCATTTT. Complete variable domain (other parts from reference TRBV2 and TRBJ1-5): EPEVTQTPSHQVTQMGQEVILRCVPISNHLYFYWYRQILGQKVEFLVSFYNNEISEKSEIFDDQFSVERPDGSNFTLKIRSTKLEDSAMYFCASSERTGGNQPQHFGDGTRLSIL.

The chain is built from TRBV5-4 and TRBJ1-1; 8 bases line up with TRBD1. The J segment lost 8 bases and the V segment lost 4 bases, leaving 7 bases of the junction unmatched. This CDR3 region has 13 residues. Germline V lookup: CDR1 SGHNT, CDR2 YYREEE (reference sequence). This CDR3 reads CASSPNRQGEAFF. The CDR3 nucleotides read TGTGCCAGCAGCCCGAATCGACAGGGGGAAGCTTTCTTT.

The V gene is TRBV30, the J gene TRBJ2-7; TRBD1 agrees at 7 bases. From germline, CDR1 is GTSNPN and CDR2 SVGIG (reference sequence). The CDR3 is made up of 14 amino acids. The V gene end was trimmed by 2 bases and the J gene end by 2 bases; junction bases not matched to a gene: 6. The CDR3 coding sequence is TGTGCCTGGAGTCCCGGGACAGCTACCTACGAGCAGTACTTC. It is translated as CAWSPGTATYEQYF.

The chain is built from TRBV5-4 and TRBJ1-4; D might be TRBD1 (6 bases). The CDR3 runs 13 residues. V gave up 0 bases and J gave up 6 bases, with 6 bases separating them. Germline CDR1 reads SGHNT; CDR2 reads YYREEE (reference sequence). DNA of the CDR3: TGTGCCAGCAGCTTGGGGACAGATGAAAAACTGTTTTTT. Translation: CASSLGTDEKLFF. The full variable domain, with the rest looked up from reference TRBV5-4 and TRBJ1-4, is ETGVTQSPTHLIKTRGQQVTLRCSSQSGHNTVSWYQQALGQGPQFIFQYYREEENGRGNFPPRFSGLQFPNYSSELNVNALELDDSALYLCASSLGTDEKLFFGSGTQLSVL.

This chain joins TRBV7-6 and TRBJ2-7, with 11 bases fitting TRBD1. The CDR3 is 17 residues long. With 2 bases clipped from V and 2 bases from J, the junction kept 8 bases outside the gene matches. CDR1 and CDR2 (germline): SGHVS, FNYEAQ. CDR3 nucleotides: TGTGCCAGCAGCTTAAGCTCGGGACAGGGGGTCCCCTACGAGCAGTACTTC. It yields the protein CASSLSSGQGVPYEQYF.

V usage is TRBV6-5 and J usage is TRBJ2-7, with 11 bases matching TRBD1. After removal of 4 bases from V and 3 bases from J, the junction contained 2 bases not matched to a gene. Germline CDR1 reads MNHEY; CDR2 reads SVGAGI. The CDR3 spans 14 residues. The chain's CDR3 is CASSSGTGGYEQYF. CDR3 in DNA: TGTGCCAGCAGTTCCGGGACAGGGGGCTACGAGCAGTACTTC.

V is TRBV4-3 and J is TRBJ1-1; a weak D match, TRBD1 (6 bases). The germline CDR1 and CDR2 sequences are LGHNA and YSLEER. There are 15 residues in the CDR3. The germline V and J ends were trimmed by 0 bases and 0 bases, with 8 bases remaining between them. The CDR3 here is CASSQDGQLNTEAFF. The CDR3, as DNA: TGCGCCAGCAGCCAAGATGGACAGTTGAACACTGAAGCTTTCTTT.

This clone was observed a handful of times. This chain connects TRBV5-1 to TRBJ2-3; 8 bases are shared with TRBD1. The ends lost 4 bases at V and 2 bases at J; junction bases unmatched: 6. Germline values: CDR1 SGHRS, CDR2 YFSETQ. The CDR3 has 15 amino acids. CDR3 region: CASSVDRGFTDTQYF. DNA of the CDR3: TGCGCCAGCAGCGTAGACAGGGGATTCACAGATACGCAGTATTTT. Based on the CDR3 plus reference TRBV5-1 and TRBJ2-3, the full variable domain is KAGVTQTPRYLIKTRGQQVTLSCSPISGHRSVSWYQQTPGQGLQFLFEYFSETQRNKGNFPGRFSGRQFSNSRSEMNVSTLELGDSALYLCASSVDRGFTDTQYFGPGTRLTVL.